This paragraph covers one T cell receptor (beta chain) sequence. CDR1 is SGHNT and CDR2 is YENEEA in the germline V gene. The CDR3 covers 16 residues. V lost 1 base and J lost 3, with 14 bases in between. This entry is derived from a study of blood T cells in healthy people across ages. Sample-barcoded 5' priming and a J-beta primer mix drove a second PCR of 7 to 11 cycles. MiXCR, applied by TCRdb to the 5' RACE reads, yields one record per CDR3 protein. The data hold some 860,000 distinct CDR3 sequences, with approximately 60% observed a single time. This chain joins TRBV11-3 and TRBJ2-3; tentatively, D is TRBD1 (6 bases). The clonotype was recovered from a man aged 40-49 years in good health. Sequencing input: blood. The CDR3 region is CASSLVQGPRTDTQYF. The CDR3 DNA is TGTGCCAGCAGCTTAGTTCAGGGGCCTAGGACAGATACGCAGTATTTT. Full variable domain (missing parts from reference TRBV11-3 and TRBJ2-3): EAGVVQSPRYKIIEKKQPVAFWCNPISGHNTLYWYLQNLGQGPELLIRYENEEAVDDSQLPKDRFSAERLKGVDSTLKIQPAELGDSAVYLCASSLVQGPRTDTQYFGPGTRLTVL.